The 5 T cell receptor beta chains below come from one sample, sequenced in a study of shared clonotypes between healthy human individuals. The method was immunoSEQ multiplex PCR; TCRdb's version includes in-frame clones alone and lacks a portion of them. The profile shows some 900,000 clones, about 80% of them singletons. Sequenced sample: memory CD4+ T cells sorted from blood. The subset here: CD45RA-negative fraction. These receptor sequences come from a man between 18 and 29 years old in good health.

V gene TRBV6-5 combines with J gene TRBJ2-1, with TRBD1 matching 9 bases. The length of the CDR3 is 15 residues. Germline V gene data show CDR1 as MNHEY and CDR2 as SVGAGI. J lost 3 bases, V lost 6 bases, and 6 bases had no gene match. The CDR3 loop is CASSSGTGYYNEQFF. Written as DNA, the CDR3 is TGTGCCAGCAGCTCCGGGACAGGGTACTACAATGAGCAGTTCTTC.

This clone came up a few times. This sequence joins TRBV5-6 and TRBJ1-5; no clear D gene. There are 16 residues in the CDR3. Trimming pared 4 bases from V and 0 bases from J, leaving 14 bases between. In germline, CDR1 is SGHDT, CDR2 YYEEEE. In nucleotides, the CDR3 is TGTGCCAGCAGCCCCGGCGTCGGGGATAGCAATCAGCCCCAGCATTTT. Translated, it gives CASSPGVGDSNQPQHF.

This clone has a handful of counts. A junction boundary mismatches the germline segment, possibly from a read error. The chain is built from TRBV30 and TRBJ1-4; no clear D. The germline V gene encodes CDR1 GTSNPN and CDR2 SVGIG (reference sequence). The CDR3 has 11 amino acids. CDR3 coding DNA: TGTGCCCGGAGGTACGGTGAAAAACTGTTTTTT. Its protein is CARRYGEKLFF.

This chain links TRBV6-6 with TRBJ1-6; D remains ambiguous. V lost 2 bases, J lost 7 bases, and 12 bases lay in between. The length of the CDR3 is 15 residues. CDR1 is MNHNY and CDR2 is SVGAGI in the germline V gene (reference sequence). This CDR3 reads CASSYVGTDNSPLHF. Written as DNA, the CDR3 is TGTGCCAGCAGTTACGTGGGCACGGACAATTCACCCCTCCACTTT.

V usage is TRBV2 and J usage is TRBJ1-6; TRBD1 might be the D (5 bases). The CDR3 is 14 residues long. Germline loops: CDR1 SNHLY, CDR2 FYNNEI. V gave up 8 bases and J gave up 9 bases, with 17 bases separating them. CDR3 DNA: TGTGCCAGCGGCTTGAGCAGGGAAGGTTCACCCCTCCACTTT. Translated: CASGLSREGSPLHF.